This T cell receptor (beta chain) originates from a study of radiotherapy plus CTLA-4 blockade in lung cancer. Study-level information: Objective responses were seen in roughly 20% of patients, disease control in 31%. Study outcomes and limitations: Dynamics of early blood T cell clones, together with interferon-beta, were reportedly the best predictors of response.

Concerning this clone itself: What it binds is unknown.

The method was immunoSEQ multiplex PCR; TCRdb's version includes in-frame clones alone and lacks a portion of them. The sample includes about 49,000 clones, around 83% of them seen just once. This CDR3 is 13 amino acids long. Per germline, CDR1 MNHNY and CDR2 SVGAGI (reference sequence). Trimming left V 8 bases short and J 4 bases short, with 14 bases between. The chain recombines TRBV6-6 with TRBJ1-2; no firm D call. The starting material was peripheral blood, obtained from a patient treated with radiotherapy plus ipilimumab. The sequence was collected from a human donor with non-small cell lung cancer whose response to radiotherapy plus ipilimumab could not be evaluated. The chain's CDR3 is CASASPVLYGYTF. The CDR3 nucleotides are TGTGCCAGCGCAAGTCCGGTGCTCTATGGCTACACCTTC.